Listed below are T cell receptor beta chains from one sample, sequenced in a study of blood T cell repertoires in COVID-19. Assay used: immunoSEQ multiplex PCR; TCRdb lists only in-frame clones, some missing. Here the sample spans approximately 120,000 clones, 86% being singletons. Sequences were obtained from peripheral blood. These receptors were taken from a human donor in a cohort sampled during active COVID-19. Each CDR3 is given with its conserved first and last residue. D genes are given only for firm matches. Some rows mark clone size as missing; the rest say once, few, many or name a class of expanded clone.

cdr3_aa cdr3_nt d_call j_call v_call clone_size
CASFRGANYGYTF TGTGCCAGTTTCAGGGGAGCTAACTATGGCTACACCTTC - TRBJ1-2 TRBV18 -
CASSLGLARETQYF TGTGCCAGCAGCTTGGGACTAGCGAGGGAGACCCAGTACTTC TRBD2 TRBJ2-5 TRBV11-1 once
CASSVHPSGNEQFF TGTGCCAGCAGTGTGCATCCTAGCGGCAATGAGCAGTTCTTC TRBD2 TRBJ2-1 TRBV6-2/TRBV6-3 -
CAWSVGGTGPNQPQHF TGTGCCTGGAGTGTAGGGGGGACAGGCCCCAATCAGCCCCAGCATTTT TRBD1 TRBJ1-5 TRBV30 -
CASSLWAGGYQETQYF TGCGCCAGCAGCTTATGGGCAGGGGGTTACCAAGAGACCCAGTACTTC TRBD1 TRBJ2-5 TRBV5-1 -
CASSMRGTLGNQPQHF TGTGCCAGTAGTATGCGTGGTACGTTGGGCAATCAGCCCCAGCATTTT - TRBJ1-5 TRBV19 -
CASSQPGGPDTQYF TGCGCCAGCAGCCAACCGGGAGGCCCAGATACGCAGTATTTT TRBD2 TRBJ2-3 TRBV4-1 -
CASSRRGRMQETQYF TGTGCCAGCAGCCGGCGGGGACGTATGCAAGAGACCCAGTACTTC - TRBJ2-5 TRBV5-6 -
CASSHDRDSNYGYTF TGCGCCAGCAGCCACGACAGGGATTCTAACTATGGCTACACCTTC TRBD1 TRBJ1-2 TRBV4-3 once
CASSEDRSNQPQHF TGTGCCAGCAGTGAAGACAGGAGCAATCAGCCCCAGCATTTT - TRBJ1-5 TRBV2 -
CASSPYRGVGEQYF TGTGCCAGCAGCCCCTACAGGGGGGTGGGGGAGCAGTACTTC TRBD1 TRBJ2-7 TRBV3-1/TRBV3-2 -
CASSLLNYEQYF TGTGCCAGCAGCTTACTTAACTACGAGCAGTACTTC - TRBJ2-7 TRBV14 once
CASSLVTARLAAPVYEQYF TGCGCCAGCAGCTTGGTCACCGCGCGACTAGCGGCCCCGGTATACGAGCAGTACTTC TRBD2 TRBJ2-7 TRBV5-1 -
CASSEGLVRQGIYNEQFF TGCGCCAGCAGTGAGGGTCTGGTTAGACAGGGGATCTACAATGAGCAGTTCTTC TRBD1 TRBJ2-1 TRBV10-1 once
CASSYPMRQGENTGELFF TGTGCCAGCAGTTACCCTATGAGACAGGGCGAGAACACCGGGGAGCTGTTTTTT TRBD1 TRBJ2-2 TRBV6-7 -
CASSPSYEQYF TGTGCCAGCAGCCCGTCCTACGAGCAGTACTTC - TRBJ2-7 TRBV5-8 -
CASSSGQGGSNQPQHF TGCGCCAGCAGTTCGGGACAGGGTGGGAGCAATCAGCCCCAGCATTTT TRBD1 TRBJ1-5 TRBV10-2 -
CASSPDRFYEQYF TGTGCCAGCAGCCCCGACAGGTTCTACGAGCAGTACTTC - TRBJ2-7 TRBV14 -
CASSPIAGILQAFF TGTGCCAGCAGCCCCATTGCGGGGATCCTTCAAGCTTTCTTT - TRBJ1-1 TRBV6-5 -
CASSRGPQSDQPQHF TGTGCCAGCAGTCGAGGGCCTCAATCGGATCAGCCCCAGCATTTT - TRBJ1-5 TRBV7-4 -
CASSQVERGYNEQFF TGTGCCAGCAGCCAAGTAGAGAGAGGCTACAATGAGCAGTTCTTC - TRBJ2-1 TRBV3-1/TRBV3-2 -
CASSLDGPRVGGEQFF TGTGCCAGCAGCTTAGATGGTCCCAGGGTAGGCGGTGAGCAGTTCTTC - TRBJ2-1 TRBV11-2 -
CASFYWGRGSNTEAFF TGTGCCAGCTTCTATTGGGGCAGGGGAAGCAACACTGAAGCTTTCTTT - TRBJ1-1 TRBV28 -
CALLGYNEQFF TGTGCCCTCCTAGGTTACAATGAGCAGTTCTTC - TRBJ2-1 TRBV6-5 -
CASSLGQFSGQYF TGTGCCAGCAGTTTGGGACAGTTTAGTGGGCAGTACTTC TRBD1 TRBJ2-7 TRBV12-3/TRBV12-4 -
CASSRQGGGSNQPQHF TGTGCCAGTAGTAGACAGGGCGGCGGGAGCAATCAGCCCCAGCATTTT TRBD1 TRBJ1-5 TRBV19 -
CASSLDLGPRQPQHF TGTGCCAGCAGCTTGGATTTGGGGCCGCGGCAGCCCCAGCATTTT - TRBJ1-5 TRBV5-4 -